Given below is one TCR beta chain in context. Its matching antigen is unknown. This CDR3 has 16 amino acids. Germline V gene lookup returns CDR1 MNHEY and CDR2 SMNVEV (reference sequence). V gave up 6 bases and J gave up 0 bases, with 12 bases separating them. Assay used: immunoSEQ multiplex PCR; TCRdb lists only in-frame clones, some missing. The sample carries fewer than 250,000 clones, over 80% recorded once. These data come from a study of cytomegalovirus exposure and HLA in healthy donors. Across the study: A subsequent analysis reported that the 95 to 150 validation repertoires were produced on the same platform that had also been used for the roughly 700 first-cohort repertoires. Overall study findings and caveats: Using the classifier, cytomegalovirus status was reportedly diagnosed with high specificity and sensitivity. One later analysis, an examination of the 100 to 150 validation repertoires, found that first-cohort TCR clusters tended to co-occur in them.

The chain carries TRBV27 and TRBJ2-6; D is undetermined. Input material: PBMCs. This TCR came from a woman younger than 45 in good health and CMV-seropositive. CDR3 in DNA: TGTGCCAGCAGATTGGACCCAGGCTCTGGGGCCAACGTCCTGACTTTC. This translates into CASRLDPGSGANVLTF.